Described below is a single TCR beta chain sequence and its context. Antigen: not known. This entry belongs to a study of CD4 T cells in relation to SARS-CoV-2 and coronaviruses. V lost 3 bases and J lost 5, with 11 bases in between. Germline loops: CDR1 SQVTM, CDR2 ANQGSEA. The CDR3 covers 13 residues. Clones were read by immunoSEQ multiplex PCR, and TCRdb kept only the in-frame ones, dropping some. The sample includes about 26,000 clones, about two thirds of them seen just once. CD4+ T cells from unexposed donors were obtained before the COVID-19 pandemic (2011-2018). Isolation of CD4+ T cells took place after about 9 days in culture.

The TCR comes from a human donor in good health. Sequencing was carried out using CD4+ T cells from PBMCs, cultured in vitro. The chain employs TRBV29-1 and TRBJ1-5, with TRBD1 as a possible D gene (5 bases). CDR3 protein: CSVDWGGDQPQHF. The CDR3 bases are TGCAGCGTTGATTGGGGGGGGGATCAGCCCCAGCATTTT.